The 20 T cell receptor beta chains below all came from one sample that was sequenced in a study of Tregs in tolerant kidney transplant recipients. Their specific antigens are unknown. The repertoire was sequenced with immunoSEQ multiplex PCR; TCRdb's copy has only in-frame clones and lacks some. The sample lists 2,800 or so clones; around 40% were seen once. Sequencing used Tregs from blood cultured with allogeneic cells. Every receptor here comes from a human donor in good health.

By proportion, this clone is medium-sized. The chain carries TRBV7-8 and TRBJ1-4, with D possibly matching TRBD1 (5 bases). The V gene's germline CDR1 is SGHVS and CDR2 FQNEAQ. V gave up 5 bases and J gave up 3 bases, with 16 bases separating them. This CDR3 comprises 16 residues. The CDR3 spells CASSPPRAGSNEKLFF. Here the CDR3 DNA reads TGTGCCAGCAGCCCTCCCAGGGCAGGGTCTAATGAAAAACTGTTTTTT.

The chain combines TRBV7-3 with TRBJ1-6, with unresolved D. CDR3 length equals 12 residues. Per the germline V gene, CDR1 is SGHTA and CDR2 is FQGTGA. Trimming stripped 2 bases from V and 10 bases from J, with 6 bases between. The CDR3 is CASSLVTSPLHF. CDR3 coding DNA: TGTGCCAGCAGCTTAGTAACCTCACCCCTCCACTTT. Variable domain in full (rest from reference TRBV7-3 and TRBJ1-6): GAGVSQTPSNKVTEKGKYVELRCDPISGHTALYWYRQSLGQGPEFLIYFQGTGAADDSGLPNDRFFAVRPEGSVSTLKIQRTERGDSAVYLCASSLVTSPLHFGNGTRLTVT.

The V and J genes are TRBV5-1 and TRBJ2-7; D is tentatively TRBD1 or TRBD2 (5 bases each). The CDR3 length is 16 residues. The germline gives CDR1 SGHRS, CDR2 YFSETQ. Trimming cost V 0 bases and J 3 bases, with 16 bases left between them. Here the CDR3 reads CASSLARAWGNYEQYF. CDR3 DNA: TGCGCCAGCAGCTTGGCCAGGGCGTGGGGGAACTACGAGCAGTACTTC. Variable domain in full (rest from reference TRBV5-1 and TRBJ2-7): KAGVTQTPRYLIKTRGQQVTLSCSPISGHRSVSWYQQTPGQGLQFLFEYFSETQRNKGNFPGRFSGRQFSNSRSEMNVSTLELGDSALYLCASSLARAWGNYEQYFGPGTRLTVT.

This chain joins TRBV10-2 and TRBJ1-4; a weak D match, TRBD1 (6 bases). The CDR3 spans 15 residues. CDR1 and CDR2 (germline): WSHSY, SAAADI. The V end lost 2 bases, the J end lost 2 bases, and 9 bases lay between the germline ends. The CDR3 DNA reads TGCGCCAGCAGTGAGACAGGGATGACTAATGAAAAACTGTTTTTT. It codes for CASSETGMTNEKLFF.

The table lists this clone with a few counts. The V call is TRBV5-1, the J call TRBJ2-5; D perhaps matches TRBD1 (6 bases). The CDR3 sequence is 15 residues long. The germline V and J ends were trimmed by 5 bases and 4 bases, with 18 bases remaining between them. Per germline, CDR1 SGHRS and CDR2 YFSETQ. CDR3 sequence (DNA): TGCGCCAGCAGTCGCGACCTCAGGGGTCCAGAGACCCAGTACTTC. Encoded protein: CASSRDLRGPETQYF.

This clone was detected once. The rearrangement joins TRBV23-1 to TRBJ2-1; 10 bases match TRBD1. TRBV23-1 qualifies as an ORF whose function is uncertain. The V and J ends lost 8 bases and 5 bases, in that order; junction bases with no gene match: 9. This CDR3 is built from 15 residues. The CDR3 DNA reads TGCGCCAGCCGTACGACAGGGGGCTTTGACAATGAGCAGTTCTTC. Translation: CASRTTGGFDNEQFF.

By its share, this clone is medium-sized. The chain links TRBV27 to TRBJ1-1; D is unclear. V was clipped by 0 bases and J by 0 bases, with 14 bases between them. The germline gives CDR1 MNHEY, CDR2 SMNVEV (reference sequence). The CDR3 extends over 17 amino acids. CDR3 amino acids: CASSLSIPLGLNTEAFF. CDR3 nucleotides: TGTGCCAGCAGTTTATCGATTCCTTTAGGGCTGAACACTGAAGCTTTCTTT.

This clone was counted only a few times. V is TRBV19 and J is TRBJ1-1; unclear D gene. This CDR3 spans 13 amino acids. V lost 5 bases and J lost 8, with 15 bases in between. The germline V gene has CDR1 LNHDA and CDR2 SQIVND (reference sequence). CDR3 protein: CASSPGRVEEAFF. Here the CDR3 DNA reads TGTGCCAGTAGTCCCGGAAGGGTGGAAGAAGCTTTCTTT.

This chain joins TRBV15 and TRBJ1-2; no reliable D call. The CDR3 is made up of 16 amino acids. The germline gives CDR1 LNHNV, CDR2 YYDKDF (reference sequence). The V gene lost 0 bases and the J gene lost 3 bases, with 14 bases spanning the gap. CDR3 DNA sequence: TGTGCCACCAGCAGAGATCCTGCCGTGGACGACTATGGCTACACCTTC. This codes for CATSRDPAVDDYGYTF.

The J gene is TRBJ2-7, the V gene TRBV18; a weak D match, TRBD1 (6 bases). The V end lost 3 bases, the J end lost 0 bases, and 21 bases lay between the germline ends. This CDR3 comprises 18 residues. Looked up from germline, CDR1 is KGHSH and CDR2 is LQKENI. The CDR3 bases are TGTGCCAGCTCACCCACCAGGGGTATCAAAACCAGCTCCTACGAGCAGTACTTC. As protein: CASSPTRGIKTSSYEQYF.

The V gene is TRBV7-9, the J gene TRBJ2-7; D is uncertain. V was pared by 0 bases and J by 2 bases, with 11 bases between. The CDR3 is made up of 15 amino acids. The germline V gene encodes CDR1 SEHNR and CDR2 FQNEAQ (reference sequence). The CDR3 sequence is CASSLASWVAYEQYF. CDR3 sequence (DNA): TGTGCCAGCAGCTTAGCCTCATGGGTAGCCTACGAGCAGTACTTC. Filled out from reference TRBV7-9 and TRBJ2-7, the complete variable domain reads DTGVSQNPRHKITKRGQNVTFRCDPISEHNRLYWYRQTLGQGPEFLTYFQNEAQLEKSRLLSDRFSAERPKGSFSTLEIQRTEQGDSAMYLCASSLASWVAYEQYFGPGTRLTVT.

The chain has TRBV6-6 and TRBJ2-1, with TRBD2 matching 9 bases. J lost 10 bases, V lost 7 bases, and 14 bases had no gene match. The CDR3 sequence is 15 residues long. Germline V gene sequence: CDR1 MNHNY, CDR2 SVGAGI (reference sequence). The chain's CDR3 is CASKGGSGSFLEQFF. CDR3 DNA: TGTGCCAGCAAGGGGGGTAGCGGGAGCTTCTTGGAGCAGTTCTTC.

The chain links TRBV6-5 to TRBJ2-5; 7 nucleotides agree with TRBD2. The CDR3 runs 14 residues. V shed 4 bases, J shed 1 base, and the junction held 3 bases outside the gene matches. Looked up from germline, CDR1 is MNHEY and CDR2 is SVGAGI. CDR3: CASSSWGGQETQYF. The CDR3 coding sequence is TGTGCCAGCAGTTCCTGGGGGGGCCAAGAGACCCAGTACTTC.

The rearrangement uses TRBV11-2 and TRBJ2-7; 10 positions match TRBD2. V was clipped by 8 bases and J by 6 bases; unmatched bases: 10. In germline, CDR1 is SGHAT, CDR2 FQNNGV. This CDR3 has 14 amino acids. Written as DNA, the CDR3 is TGTGCCAGCGGGGGGCCGCTAGCGGGAGTCGAGCAGTACTTC. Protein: CASGGPLAGVEQYF.

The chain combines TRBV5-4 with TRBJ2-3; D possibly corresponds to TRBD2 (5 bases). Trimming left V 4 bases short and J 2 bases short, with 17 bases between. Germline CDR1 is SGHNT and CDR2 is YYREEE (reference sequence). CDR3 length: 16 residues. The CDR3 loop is CASSRRTGFFTDTQYF. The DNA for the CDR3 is TGTGCCAGCAGCCGCCGGACTGGTTTTTTCACAGATACGCAGTATTTT.

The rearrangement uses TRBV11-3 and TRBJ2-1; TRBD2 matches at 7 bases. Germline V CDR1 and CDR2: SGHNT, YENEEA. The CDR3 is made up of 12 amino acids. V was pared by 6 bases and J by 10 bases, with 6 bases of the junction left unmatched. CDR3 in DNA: TGTGCCAGCAGTTCGGGACTACCCGAGCAGTTCTTC. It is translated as CASSSGLPEQFF.

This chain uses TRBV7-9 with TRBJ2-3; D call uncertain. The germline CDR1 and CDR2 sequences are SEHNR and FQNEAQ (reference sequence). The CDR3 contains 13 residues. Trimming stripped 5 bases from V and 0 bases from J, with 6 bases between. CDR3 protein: CASSLGSTDTQYF. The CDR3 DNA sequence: TGTGCCAGCAGCCTTGGGAGCACAGATACGCAGTATTTT.

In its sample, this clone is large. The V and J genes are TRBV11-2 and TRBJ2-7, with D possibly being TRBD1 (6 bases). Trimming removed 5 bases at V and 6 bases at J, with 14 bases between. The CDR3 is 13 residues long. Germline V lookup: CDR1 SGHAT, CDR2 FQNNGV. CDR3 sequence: CASSRPDRGEQYF. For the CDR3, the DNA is TGTGCCAGCAGCCGCCCGGACAGAGGCGAGCAGTACTTC.

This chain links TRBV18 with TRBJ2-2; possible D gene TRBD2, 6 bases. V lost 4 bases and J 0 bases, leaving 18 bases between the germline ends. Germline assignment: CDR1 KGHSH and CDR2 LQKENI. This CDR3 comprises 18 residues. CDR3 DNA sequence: TGTGCCAGCTCACGGAGGGTTGTGGCTAAAGCGAACACCGGGGAGCTGTTTTTT. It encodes CASSRRVVAKANTGELFF.

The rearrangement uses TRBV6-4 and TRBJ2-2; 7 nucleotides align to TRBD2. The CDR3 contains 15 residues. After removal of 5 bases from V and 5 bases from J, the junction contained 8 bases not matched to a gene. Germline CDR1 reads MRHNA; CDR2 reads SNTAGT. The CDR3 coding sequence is TGTGCCAGCAGTTCCAGCGGGGCGGGGACCGGGGAGCTGTTTTTT. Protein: CASSSSGAGTGELFF.